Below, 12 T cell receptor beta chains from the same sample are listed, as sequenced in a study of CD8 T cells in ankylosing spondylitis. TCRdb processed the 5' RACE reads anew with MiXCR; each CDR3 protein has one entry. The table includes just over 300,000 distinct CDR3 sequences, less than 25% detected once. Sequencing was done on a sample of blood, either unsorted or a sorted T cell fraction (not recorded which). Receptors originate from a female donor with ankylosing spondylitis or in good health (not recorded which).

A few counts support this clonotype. This CDR3 reads CASSVTSAQETQYF. For the CDR3, the DNA is TGTGCCAGCAGCGTGACTAGCGCACAAGAGACCCAGTACTTC. The rearrangement uses TRBV9 and TRBJ2-5; 8 bases map to TRBD2. Germline CDR1 is SGDLS and CDR2 is YYNGEE. The CDR3 runs to 14 residues. V was clipped by 2 bases and J by 2 bases; unmatched bases: 2.

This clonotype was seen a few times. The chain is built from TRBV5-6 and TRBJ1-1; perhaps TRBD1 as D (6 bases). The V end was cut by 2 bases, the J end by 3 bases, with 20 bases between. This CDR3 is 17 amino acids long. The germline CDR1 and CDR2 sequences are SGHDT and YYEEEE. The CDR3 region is CASSFFRGEKGDTEAFF. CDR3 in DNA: TGTGCCAGCAGCTTTTTCAGGGGCGAAAAAGGGGACACTGAAGCTTTCTTT.

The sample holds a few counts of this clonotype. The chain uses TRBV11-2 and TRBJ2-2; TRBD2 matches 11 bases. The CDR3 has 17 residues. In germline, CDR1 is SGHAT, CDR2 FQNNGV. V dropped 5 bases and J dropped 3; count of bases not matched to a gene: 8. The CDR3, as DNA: TGTGCCAGCAGCCATAGACTAGCGGGACCTTACACCGGGGAGCTGTTTTTT. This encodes CASSHRLAGPYTGELFF.

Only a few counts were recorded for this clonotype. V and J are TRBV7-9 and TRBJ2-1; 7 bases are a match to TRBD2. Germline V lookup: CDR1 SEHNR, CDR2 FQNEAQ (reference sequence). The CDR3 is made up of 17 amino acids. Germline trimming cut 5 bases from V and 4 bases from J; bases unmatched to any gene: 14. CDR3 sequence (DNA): TGTGCCAGCAGCCCGAAGGTAGCTAGCGGTTTTTACAATGAGCAGTTCTTC. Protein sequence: CASSPKVASGFYNEQFF. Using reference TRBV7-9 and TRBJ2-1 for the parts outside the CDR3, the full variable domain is DTGVSQNPRHKITKRGQNVTFRCDPISEHNRLYWYRQTLGQGPEFLTYFQNEAQLEKSRLLSDRFSAERPKGSFSTLEIQRTEQGDSAMYLCASSPKVASGFYNEQFFGPGTRLTVL.

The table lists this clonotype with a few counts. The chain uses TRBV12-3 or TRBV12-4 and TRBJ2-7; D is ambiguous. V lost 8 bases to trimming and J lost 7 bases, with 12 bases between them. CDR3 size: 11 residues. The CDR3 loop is CASGGVGEQYF. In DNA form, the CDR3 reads TGTGCCAGCGGTGGGGTAGGGGAGCAGTACTTC.

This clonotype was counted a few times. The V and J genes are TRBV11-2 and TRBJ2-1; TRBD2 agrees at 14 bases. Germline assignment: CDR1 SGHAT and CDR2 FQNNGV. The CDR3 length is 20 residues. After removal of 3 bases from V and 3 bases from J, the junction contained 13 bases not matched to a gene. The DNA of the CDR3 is TGTGCCAGCAGCTTTATCGGACTAGCGGGAGGCATGGGAGGCTACAATGAGCAGTTCTTC. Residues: CASSFIGLAGGMGGYNEQFF. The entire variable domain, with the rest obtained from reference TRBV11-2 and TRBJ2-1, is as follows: EAGVAQSPRYKIIEKRQSVAFWCNPISGHATLYWYQQILGQGPKLLIQFQNNGVVDDSQLPKDRFSAERLKGVDSTLKIQPAKLEDSAVYLCASSFIGLAGGMGGYNEQFFGPGTRLTVL.

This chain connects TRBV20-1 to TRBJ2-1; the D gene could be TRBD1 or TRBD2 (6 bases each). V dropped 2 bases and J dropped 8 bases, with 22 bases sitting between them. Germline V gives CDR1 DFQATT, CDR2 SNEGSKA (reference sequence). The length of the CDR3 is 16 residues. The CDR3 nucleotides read TGCAGTGCTAGACCCTCCTACGCACTAGCAGGGGATGAGCAGTTCTTC. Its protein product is CSARPSYALAGDEQFF.

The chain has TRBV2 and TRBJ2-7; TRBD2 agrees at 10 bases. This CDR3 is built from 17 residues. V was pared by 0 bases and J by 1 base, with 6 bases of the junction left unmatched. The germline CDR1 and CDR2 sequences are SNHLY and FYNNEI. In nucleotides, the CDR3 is TGTGCCAGCAGTGAAGCACGGAATAGCGGGAGGTCCTACGAGCAGTACTTC. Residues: CASSEARNSGRSYEQYF.

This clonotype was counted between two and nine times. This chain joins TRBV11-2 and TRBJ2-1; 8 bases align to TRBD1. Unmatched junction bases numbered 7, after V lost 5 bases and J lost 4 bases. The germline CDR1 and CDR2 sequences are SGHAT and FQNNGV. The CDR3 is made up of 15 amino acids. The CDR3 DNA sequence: TGTGCCAGCAGCCACGGGACAGGCGGTTACAATGAGCAGTTCTTC. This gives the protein CASSHGTGGYNEQFF.

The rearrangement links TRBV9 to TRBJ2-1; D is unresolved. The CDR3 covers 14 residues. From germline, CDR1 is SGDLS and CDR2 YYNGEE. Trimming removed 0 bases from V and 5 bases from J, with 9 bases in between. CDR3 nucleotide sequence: TGTGCCAGCAGCGTAGAGGACCGCGACAATGAGCAGTTCTTC. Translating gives CASSVEDRDNEQFF.

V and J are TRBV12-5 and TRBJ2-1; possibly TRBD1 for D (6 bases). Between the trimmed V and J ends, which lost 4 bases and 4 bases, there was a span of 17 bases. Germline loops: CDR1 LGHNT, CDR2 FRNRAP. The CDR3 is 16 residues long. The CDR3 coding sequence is TGTGCTAGTGGTTCCAGGGGCCGTTCAAAATACAATGAGCAGTTCTTC. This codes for CASGSRGRSKYNEQFF.

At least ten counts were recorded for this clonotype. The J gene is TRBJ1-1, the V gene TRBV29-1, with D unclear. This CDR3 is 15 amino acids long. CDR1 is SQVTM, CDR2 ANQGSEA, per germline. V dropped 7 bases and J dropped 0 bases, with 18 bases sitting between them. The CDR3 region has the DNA TGCAGCGGTCGTAGGTCCCTGGGGATGAACACTGAAGCTTTCTTT. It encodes CSGRRSLGMNTEAFF.